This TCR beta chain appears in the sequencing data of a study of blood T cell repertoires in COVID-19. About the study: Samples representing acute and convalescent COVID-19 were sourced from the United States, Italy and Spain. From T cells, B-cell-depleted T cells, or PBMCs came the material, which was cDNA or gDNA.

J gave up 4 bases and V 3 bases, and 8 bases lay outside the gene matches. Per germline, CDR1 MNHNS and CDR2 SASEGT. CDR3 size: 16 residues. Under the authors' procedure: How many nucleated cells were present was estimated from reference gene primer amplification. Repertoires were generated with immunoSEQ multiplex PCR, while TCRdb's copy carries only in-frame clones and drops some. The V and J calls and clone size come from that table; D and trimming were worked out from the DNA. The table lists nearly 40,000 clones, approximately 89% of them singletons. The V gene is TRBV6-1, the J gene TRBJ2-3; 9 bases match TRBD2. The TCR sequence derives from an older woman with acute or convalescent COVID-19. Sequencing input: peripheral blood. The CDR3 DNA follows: TGTGCCAGCAGTGATCCTATAGCGGGGGCCTCAGATACGCAGTATTTT. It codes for CASSDPIAGASDTQYF.